This TCR beta chain was identified during a study of blood T cell repertoires in COVID-19. Clones were sequenced by immunoSEQ multiplex PCR, and TCRdb holds only the in-frame ones, with some missing. Here the sample spans around 95,000 clones, about nine tenths being singletons. Regarding this clone: Sequence at one end of the junction differs from germline and may be a read error.

The CDR3 has 13 residues. Per the germline V gene, CDR1 is SGHNT and CDR2 is YENEEA. The specimen sequenced was peripheral blood. V is TRBV11-3 and J is TRBJ2-4; D might be TRBD2 (6 bases). This TCR derives from a man aged 45-60 years with acute or convalescent COVID-19. DNA of the CDR3: TGTGCCAGCAGCTTAGATTTCGGGGGAGAGCGAGACTTC. It encodes CASSLDFGGERDF.